These T cell receptor beta chains were read from a single sample in a study of beta chain features in type 1 diabetes. The repertoire was sequenced with immunoSEQ multiplex PCR; TCRdb's copy has only in-frame clones and lacks some. Of tens of thousands of clones in the sample, roughly half were seen once. Sequencing was done on a sample of central memory CD4+ T cells from blood. Receptors originate from a man younger than 45 with type 1 diabetes. Each CDR3 is given without its conserved first and last residue. A D gene is named only where the DNA matches it firmly.

V	J	D	CDR3
TRBV7-7	TRBJ2-2	TRBD2	ASSQGLATNTGELF
TRBV6-1	TRBJ2-2	-	ASSEPGANTGELF
TRBV29-1	TRBJ1-2	TRBD1	SVGQGDRGYT
TRBV5-4	TRBJ1-1	TRBD1	ASSLGGQGSNTEAF
TRBV10-3	TRBJ1-2	TRBD1	AIRQGTNYGYT
TRBV30	TRBJ1-5	-	AWSGADSSGQPQH
TRBV30	TRBJ1-2	TRBD1	AWSSNRGWNYGYT
TRBV29-1	TRBJ2-1	-	SVEQGQF
TRBV7-9	TRBJ2-3	-	ASSLATGVRTDTQY
TRBV7-9	TRBJ2-7	-	ASSREGDRDEQY
TRBV2	TRBJ1-1	-	ASSGGTMNTEAF
TRBV6-5	TRBJ2-5	-	ASHPAGLRETQY
TRBV2	TRBJ1-6	TRBD1	ASTRSGQGNSPLH
TRBV15	TRBJ1-2	-	ATSRPSSPGGYT
TRBV5-4	TRBJ2-5	-	ASSLSGIEETQY
TRBV10-3	TRBJ2-7	-	AISERQVDYEQY
TRBV5-1	TRBJ2-7	TRBD1	ASSPGTANYEQY
TRBV7-9	TRBJ1-3	-	ASSSNLSGNTIY
TRBV5-4	TRBJ2-5	TRBD2	ASSSGTSSTQY
TRBV5-1	TRBJ2-4	TRBD2	ASSLLAAKNIQY
TRBV30	TRBJ2-2	-	AWSVPTGANTGELF
TRBV28	TRBJ2-7	TRBD2	ASRPTSGGTYEQY
TRBV18	TRBJ2-3	TRBD1	ASSSPQGARDTQY
TRBV5-1	TRBJ1-1	TRBD1	ASSSTGGITEAF
TRBV9	TRBJ2-7	-	ASSGGGGREQY
TRBV4-1	TRBJ2-7	-	ASSPDPGGNYEQY
TRBV19	TRBJ1-2	-	ASVREAGYGYT
TRBV30	TRBJ2-5	-	AWSALGLQETQY
TRBV11-3	TRBJ2-1	TRBD2	ASSFGLAGNEQF
TRBV10-3	TRBJ2-5	TRBD1	AISESGQGQETQY
TRBV25-1	TRBJ1-1	-	ASSEYPWGVNTEAF
TRBV13	TRBJ2-6	-	ASSLQGPAGANVLT
TRBV9	TRBJ2-1	-	ASSVGSRGWNEQF
TRBV9	TRBJ2-5	-	ASSVSGQGIGTQY
TRBV7-9	TRBJ1-1	-	ASTIREGSRTEAF
TRBV12-5	TRBJ2-1	-	ASGLVHGSYNEQF
TRBV4-1	TRBJ1-2	-	ASSQDKGNNYGYT
TRBV7-2	TRBJ1-2	TRBD1	ASSLGQGMNYGYT
TRBV5-1	TRBJ2-1	TRBD2	ASSLTSGVYNEQF
TRBV6-1	TRBJ1-2	-	ASSDRGGNYGYT
TRBV25-1	TRBJ1-2	-	ASSIPGLGGYT
TRBV19	TRBJ2-3	TRBD2	ASSIALTSAGTDTQY
TRBV9	TRBJ2-7	TRBD2	ASSGGLAGHEQY
TRBV6-5	TRBJ2-1	-	ASRRGYNEQF
TRBV19	TRBJ1-4	-	ASTGRDYGKLF
TRBV7-2	TRBJ2-2	TRBD1	ASSSTTRGRELF
TRBV28	TRBJ1-2	-	ASSTSGEGYT
TRBV2	TRBJ2-1	TRBD2	ASRGTSGNYNEQF
TRBV27	TRBJ2-3	-	ASSLRSAGSTDTQY
TRBV11-2	TRBJ2-1	-	ASSLGGGYNEQF
TRBV10-3	TRBJ2-1	TRBD2	AIRATSGRPNEQF
TRBV5-1	TRBJ2-3	-	ASSSGILTDTQY